The 27 T cell receptor beta chains below all came from one sample that was sequenced in a study of blood T cell repertoires in COVID-19. Data came from immunoSEQ multiplex PCR; TCRdb stores just in-frame clones and leaves some out. Among over 120,000 clones, roughly 80% were seen once, and the ten largest hold approximately 3.4%. The specimen sequenced was peripheral blood. The source is a man in his 70s who had recovered from COVID-19.

This chain uses TRBV2 with TRBJ1-3; possible D gene TRBD1, 5 bases. V was pared by 7 bases and J by 2 bases, with 18 bases between. The CDR3 has 16 residues. The V gene's germline CDR1 is SNHLY and CDR2 FYNNEI. Here the CDR3 reads CASKAGQQVAGNTIYF. The DNA for the CDR3 is TGTGCCAGCAAGGCAGGTCAACAGGTAGCTGGAAACACCATATATTTT.

The chain recombines TRBV7-3 with TRBJ2-7; 7 bases match TRBD1. Trimming removed 5 bases from V and 3 bases from J; junction bases left unmatched: 13. The CDR3 totals 16 residues. Germline CDR1 is SGHTA and CDR2 is FQGTGA. The CDR3 DNA follows: TGTGCCAGCAGCCCAGTCGGACAGGTGTCCTACTACGAGCAGTACTTC. Protein sequence: CASSPVGQVSYYEQYF. Supplemented by reference TRBV7-3 and TRBJ2-7, the full variable domain reads GAGVSQTPSNKVTEKGKYVELRCDPISGHTALYWYRQSLGQGPEFLIYFQGTGAADDSGLPNDRFFAVRPEGSVSTLKIQRTERGDSAVYLCASSPVGQVSYYEQYFGPGTRLTVT.

This clone was detected only once. The chain has TRBV7-9 and TRBJ2-7; 8 bases agree with TRBD2. J was trimmed by 2 bases and V by 5 bases; bases with no gene match: 8. CDR1 and CDR2 from the germline V gene are SEHNR and FQNEAQ (reference sequence). The CDR3 totals 15 residues. The CDR3 is CASSAPLAGAYEQYF. The CDR3 bases are TGTGCCAGCAGCGCCCCGCTAGCGGGCGCCTACGAGCAGTACTTC.

V is TRBV7-8 and J is TRBJ1-2; tentative D call: TRBD1 (5 bases). CDR3 length: 16 residues. Per the germline V gene, CDR1 is SGHVS and CDR2 is FQNEAQ. Trimming took off 5 bases at V and 5 bases at J, with 21 bases between the two ends. CDR3 amino acids: CASSRDNSGGAYGYTF. The CDR3 DNA follows: TGTGCCAGCAGCCGTGACAACTCCGGCGGGGCTTATGGCTACACCTTC.

The V gene is TRBV4-1, the J gene TRBJ2-2, with 7 bases fitting TRBD2. This CDR3 region has 16 residues. The germline V gene has CDR1 MGHRA and CDR2 YSYEKL. V shed 1 base, J shed 3 bases, and the junction held 5 bases outside the gene matches. The CDR3 here is CASSQVGRGYTGELFF. In nucleotides, the CDR3 is TGCGCCAGCAGCCAAGTGGGGCGGGGGTACACCGGGGAGCTGTTTTTT.

The chain employs TRBV7-3 and TRBJ2-7; D perhaps matches TRBD2 (5 bases). CDR1 is SGHTA and CDR2 is FQGTGA in the germline V gene. The CDR3 is 12 residues long. CDR3 amino acids: CPRRAGSYEQYF. CDR3 in DNA: TGTCCCCGGCGGGCGGGCTCCTACGAGCAGTACTTC. Looking up the rest from reference TRBV7-3 and TRBJ2-7 gives the full variable domain: GAGVSQTPSNKVTEKGKYVELRCDPISGHTALYWYRQSLGQGPEFLIYFQGTGAADDSGLPNDRFFAVRPEGSVSTLKIQRTERGDSAVYLCPRRAGSYEQYFGPGTRLTVT.

The V and J genes are TRBV5-1 and TRBJ1-6; perhaps TRBD1 as D (5 bases). The CDR3 is 14 amino acids. Trimming left V 0 bases short and J 10 bases short, with 11 bases between. CDR1 and CDR2 (germline): SGHRS, YFSETQ. DNA for the CDR3: TGCGCCAGCAGCTTGGCCGGCAGGGAATCACCCCTCCACTTT. Protein: CASSLAGRESPLHF.

The chain combines TRBV30 with TRBJ1-6; TRBD1 matches at 9 bases. V lost 8 bases, J lost 9 bases, and 5 bases stayed unmatched. CDR3 size: 12 residues. Per germline, CDR1 GTSNPN and CDR2 SVGIG (reference sequence). The CDR3 nucleotides are TGTGCCCAGGGACAGGGATTTTCACCCCTCCACTTT. Its protein is CAQGQGFSPLHF.

This chain links TRBV5-1 with TRBJ2-1; 7 nucleotides match TRBD1. The germline CDR1 and CDR2 sequences are SGHRS and YFSETQ. This CDR3 is built from 15 residues. The V gene end was trimmed by 2 bases and the J gene end by 8 bases; junction bases not matched to a gene: 10. This CDR3 reads CASSFQGEGLDEQFF. The CDR3 bases are TGCGCCAGCAGCTTCCAGGGGGAAGGGTTGGATGAGCAGTTCTTC.

This clone was counted a few times. V gene TRBV7-3 combines with J gene TRBJ1-2, with 10 bases aligning to TRBD1. Germline V gene lookup returns CDR1 SGHTA and CDR2 FQGTGA. The CDR3 totals 16 residues. Germline trimming cut 0 bases from V and 5 bases from J; bases unmatched to any gene: 6. The CDR3 nucleotides read TGTGCCAGCAGCTTAACGGGCGGGACAGGGGTTTATGGCTACACCTTC. Encoded protein: CASSLTGGTGVYGYTF.

V gene TRBV6-5 combines with J gene TRBJ2-7, with 9 nucleotides matching TRBD2. J lost 3 bases, V lost 7 bases, and 10 bases had no gene match. This CDR3 comprises 15 residues. Germline CDR1 and CDR2: MNHEY and SVGAGI. The CDR3 sequence is CASIRGETSGYEQYF. The CDR3 DNA reads as TGTGCCAGCATTCGAGGGGAGACTAGCGGCTACGAGCAGTACTTC.

The CDR3 bases are TGTGCCAGCTCACCGGCCGGAGACCGAGCGGGGCAGCCCCAGCATTTT. Residues: CASSPAGDRAGQPQHF. This chain links TRBV18 with TRBJ1-5; no definite D call. The germline gives CDR1 KGHSH, CDR2 LQKENI. This CDR3 is 16 amino acids long. Trimming took off 3 bases at V and 7 bases at J, with 19 bases between the two ends.

This clone was seen a single time. The chain joins TRBV7-8 to TRBJ1-4; no reliable D call. Looked up from germline, CDR1 is SGHVS and CDR2 is FQNEAQ. Trimming pared 5 bases from V and 8 bases from J, leaving 12 bases between. The CDR3 contains 13 residues. CDR3 nucleotide sequence: TGTGCCAGCAGCCCCCAACCTAGCGAAAAACTGTTTTTT. This translates into CASSPQPSEKLFF. Filled out from reference TRBV7-8 and TRBJ1-4, the complete variable domain reads GAGVSQSPRYKVAKRGQDVALRCDPISGHVSLFWYQQALGQGPEFLTYFQNEAQLDKSGLPSDRFFAERPEGSVSTLKIQRTQQEDSAVYLCASSPQPSEKLFFGSGTQLSVL.

The V call is TRBV3-1 (or the pseudogene TRBV3-2), the J call TRBJ1-1, with TRBD1 matching over 8 bases. The V and J ends lost 3 bases and 2 bases, in that order; junction bases with no gene match: 14. The CDR3 spans 18 residues. Germline V lookup: CDR1 LGHDT, CDR2 YNNKEL (reference sequence). CDR3 in DNA: TGTGCCAGCAGCCACCGGACAGGGAGAGAGGAGGCAAACACTGAAGCTTTCTTT. Translation: CASSHRTGREEANTEAFF.

The CDR3 sequence: CAWSPGVPAMTETQYF. Here the CDR3 DNA reads TGTGCCTGGAGCCCCGGGGTACCCGCTATGACGGAGACCCAGTACTTC. The V gene is TRBV30, the J gene TRBJ2-5; perhaps TRBD2 as D (5 bases). V was clipped by 3 bases and J by 5 bases, with 22 bases between them. Germline CDR1 reads GTSNPN; CDR2 reads SVGIG (reference sequence). CDR3 length: 16 amino acids.

The chain is built from TRBV5-1 and TRBJ1-2; TRBD1 agrees at 7 bases. V lost 4 bases to trimming and J lost 1 base; unmatched junction nucleotides: 7. The CDR3 consists of 15 residues. Germline V gives CDR1 SGHRS, CDR2 YFSETQ. CDR3 DNA sequence: TGCGCCAGCAGCCCCCTGGACAGGAGTAACTATGGCTACACCTTC. Translation gives CASSPLDRSNYGYTF.

This clone has a handful of counts. The V call is TRBV3-1 (or the pseudogene TRBV3-2), the J call TRBJ1-4; 12 bases line up with TRBD1. The CDR3 covers 16 residues. Germline V lookup: CDR1 LGHDT, CDR2 YNNKEL (reference sequence). With 4 bases clipped from V and 7 bases from J, the junction kept 7 bases outside the gene matches. CDR3 amino acids: CASSRGQGAKGEKLFF. DNA of the CDR3: TGTGCCAGCAGCCGGGGACAGGGGGCCAAGGGTGAAAAACTGTTTTTT.

The rearrangement joins TRBV3-1 (or the pseudogene TRBV3-2) to TRBJ2-2, with a weak D call TRBD1 (6 bases). This CDR3 region has 16 residues. The germline V gene has CDR1 LGHDT and CDR2 YNNKEL (reference sequence). Trimming left V 1 base short and J 7 bases short, with 16 bases between. The chain's CDR3 is CASSQAGGPRGGELFF. As DNA, the CDR3 is TGTGCCAGCAGCCAAGCTGGGGGCCCACGGGGCGGGGAGCTGTTTTTT.

V gene TRBV24-1 combines with J gene TRBJ2-3; no firm D call. The germline V gene has CDR1 KGHDR and CDR2 SFDVKD. The CDR3 covers 11 residues. V lost 2 bases and J lost 7, with 3 bases in between. CDR3 sequence (DNA): TGTGCCACCAGTGATTCATATACGCAGTATTTT. It codes for CATSDSYTQYF.

This rearrangement joins TRBV4-1 to TRBJ2-7; 9 bases line up with TRBD2. The V and J ends lost 0 bases and 0 bases, in that order; junction bases with no gene match: 6. CDR3 length: 17 residues. Germline V gene lookup returns CDR1 MGHRA and CDR2 YSYEKL. The CDR3 protein is CASSQDNQLAGSYEQYF. CDR3 nucleotides: TGCGCCAGCAGCCAAGATAACCAACTAGCGGGCTCCTACGAGCAGTACTTC.

The chain uses TRBV7-9 and TRBJ1-1; the match to TRBD1 covers 8 bases. Germline-derived CDR1 and CDR2 are SEHNR and FQNEAQ (reference sequence). The CDR3 has 15 amino acids. V lost 6 bases and J lost 5; bases outside the gene matches: 11. The CDR3: CASRQVGTGGTEAFF. CDR3 nucleotides: TGTGCCAGCAGACAAGTGGGGACAGGAGGGACTGAAGCTTTCTTT.

The chain is built from TRBV19 and TRBJ2-5, with 12 bases aligning to TRBD2. V lost 2 bases, J lost 1 base, and 8 bases stayed unmatched. The CDR3 is made up of 18 amino acids. CDR1 LNHDA and CDR2 SQIVND come from the germline V gene (reference sequence). The chain's CDR3 is CASSIMASGRALQETQYF. CDR3 nucleotides: TGTGCCAGTAGTATAATGGCTAGCGGGAGGGCCCTCCAAGAGACCCAGTACTTC. Full variable domain (remainder filled in from reference TRBV19 and TRBJ2-5): DGGITQSPKYLFRKEGQNVTLSCEQNLNHDAMYWYRQDPGQGLRLIYYSQIVNDFQKGDIAEGYSVSREKKESFPLTVTSAQKNPTAFYLCASSIMASGRALQETQYFGPGTRLLVL.

This clone appeared a few times. J is TRBJ1-6 and V is TRBV7-9; D might be TRBD1 (5 bases). The CDR3 has 13 amino acids. The germline V gene has CDR1 SEHNR and CDR2 FQNEAQ (reference sequence). Deletions cut 3 bases from V and 9 bases from J, with 9 bases between. CDR3 DNA sequence: TGTGCCAGCAGCTTTCCTACAGGTTCACCCCTCCACTTT. Its translation is CASSFPTGSPLHF.

This clone is a singleton in its sample. The chain employs TRBV11-2 and TRBJ2-2; 7 bases agree with TRBD2. The CDR3 spans 15 residues. Germline loops: CDR1 SGHAT, CDR2 FQNNGV. V lost 0 bases, J lost 4 bases, and 2 bases stayed unmatched. The CDR3 loop is CASSLEGGGTGELFF. In DNA, the CDR3 is TGTGCCAGCAGCTTAGAGGGGGGGGGCACCGGGGAGCTGTTTTTT.

This clone was detected once. The rearrangement joins TRBV6-5 to TRBJ1-5; 8 bases match TRBD1. Germline CDR1 and CDR2: MNHEY and SVGAGI. This CDR3 is built from 14 residues. J gave up 0 bases and V 8 bases, and 3 bases lay outside the gene matches. CDR3 sequence (DNA): TGTGCCAGCGGGACAGGTTATAGCAATCAGCCCCAGCATTTT. This encodes CASGTGYSNQPQHF.

This clone came up many times. The chain uses TRBV14 and TRBJ2-6; 7 positions agree with TRBD1. The CDR3 extends over 22 amino acids. Germline-derived CDR1 and CDR2 are SGHDN and FVKESK. The junction had 18 bases not matched to a gene; V was cut back by 0 bases and J by 1 base. This CDR3 is CASSQDAPGTVTSRSGANVLTF. DNA of the CDR3: TGTGCCAGCAGCCAAGATGCCCCCGGGACAGTCACTTCCCGGTCTGGGGCCAACGTCCTGACTTTC.

The rearrangement uses TRBV12-5 and TRBJ2-5, with D hard to call. Germline loops: CDR1 LGHNT, CDR2 FRNRAP. V was pared by 7 bases and J by 5 bases, with 8 bases between. The CDR3 sequence is 11 residues long. For the CDR3, the DNA is TGTGCTAGTGCAAGCCCGGAGACCCAGTACTTC. Its protein is CASASPETQYF.